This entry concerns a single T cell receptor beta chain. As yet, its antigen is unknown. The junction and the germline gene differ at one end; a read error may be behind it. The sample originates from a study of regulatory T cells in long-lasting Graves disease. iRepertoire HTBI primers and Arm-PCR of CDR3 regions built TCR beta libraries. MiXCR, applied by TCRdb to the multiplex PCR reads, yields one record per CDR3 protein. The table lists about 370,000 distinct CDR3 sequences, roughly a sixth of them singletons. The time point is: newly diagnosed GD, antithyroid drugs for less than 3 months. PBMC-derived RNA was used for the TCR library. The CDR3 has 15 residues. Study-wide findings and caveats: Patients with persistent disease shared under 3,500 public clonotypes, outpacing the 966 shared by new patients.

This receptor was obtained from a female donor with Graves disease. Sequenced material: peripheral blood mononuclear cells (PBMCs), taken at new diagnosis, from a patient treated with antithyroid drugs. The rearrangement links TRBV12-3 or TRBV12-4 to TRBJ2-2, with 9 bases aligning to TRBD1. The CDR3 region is CTSRYRGRRTGELFF. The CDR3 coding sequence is TGTACCAGCAGGTACAGGGGGCGCCGAACCGGGGAGCTGTTTTTT.